The clone carrying this T cell receptor (beta chain) was seen repeatedly, ten times or more. Its antigen is unidentified. This beta chain is an unintended read in a library built for alpha chains; its size means little. This sample is part of a study of spatial heterogeneity in lung cancer. At the level of the study: An average of more than ten raw reads was observed per unique TCR and UMI combination. Study results and caveats: Tumor mutation count correlated with how many alpha and beta TCRs expanded intratumorally.

Per the germline V gene, CDR1 is DFQATT and CDR2 is SNEGSKA (reference sequence). This CDR3 is 11 amino acids long. V gave up 3 bases and J gave up 3 bases, with 6 bases separating them. Each TCR cDNA molecule carried a unique molecular identifier. TCRdb recomputed calls from the 5' RACE reads with MiXCR, one row per CDR3 protein. The repertoire has fewer than 20,000 distinct CDR3 sequences, almost 6% of them found once; the top ten carry 10%. Time point in this sample: sample taken at primary tumor resection. Samples were obtained from approximately 76 donors, all untreated early-stage non-small cell lung cancer patients. Unsorted whole RNA of tumor, nontumor lung or frozen PBMC was sequenced.

This TCR was recovered from a female donor with early-stage non-small cell lung cancer. The sequenced sample was lung tumor tissue, obtained at surgery. The genes are TRBV20-1 and TRBJ2-7; no clear D. The CDR3 DNA reads as TGCAGTGCTAGTTCCTTCTACGAGCAGTACTTC. This codes for CSASSFYEQYF.